This T cell receptor (beta chain) stems from a study of T cells after yellow fever vaccination. In the study overall: Those fractions that held only low numbers of cells were prepared using the SMART-Seq v4 Ultra Low Input RNA kit.

To note about this clonotype: The antigen is unknown.

Study-wide points: Within FACS-sorted repertoires, abundant clonotypes contaminating from the bulk population could be present.

The CDR3 consists of 18 residues. CDR1 LNHNV and CDR2 YYDKDF come from the germline V gene (reference sequence). Trimming removed 0 bases at V and 0 bases at J, with 16 bases between. The authors made TCR cDNA by 5'RACE template switching, adding a universal primer site and UMIs. TCRdb reprocessed the 5' RACE reads with MiXCR, giving one entry per CDR3 protein. Found here are some 500,000 distinct CDR3 sequences, roughly 12% of them singletons; the top ten hold over 12%. Here the sequenced sample was PBMCs, taken on the day of the yellow fever booster vaccination. The clonotype comes from a young man who received the YFV17D yellow fever vaccine. The chain recombines TRBV15 with TRBJ2-3, with D unresolved. This CDR3 reads CATSRDLMTGVSTDTQYF. The CDR3 DNA reads as TGTGCCACCAGCAGAGATTTGATGACGGGTGTGAGCACAGATACGCAGTATTTT.